The 5 T cell receptor beta chains below come from one sample, sequenced in a study of graft-versus-host responses after intestinal transplantation. Using immunoSEQ multiplex PCR, the repertoire was profiled, and TCRdb retains in-frame clones only, with some absent. The sample lists roughly 34,000 clones; 94% were seen once. These receptors' antigens are unknown. Material: unstimulated CD4+ T cells sorted from spleen or lymph node cells, obtained before transplant. These receptors were taken from a human donor who was the organ donor for an intestinal transplant.

The chain combines TRBV6-1 with TRBJ2-1; 7 nucleotides match TRBD2. The CDR3 is 14 amino acids. Per the germline V gene, CDR1 is MNHNS and CDR2 is SASEGT. Losses at the gene ends were 7 bases for V and 3 bases for J; bases not matched to a gene: 6. The CDR3 here is CASTRSGIYNEQFF. In DNA, the CDR3 is TGTGCCAGCACCAGAAGCGGGATCTACAATGAGCAGTTCTTC.

The V gene is TRBV5-1, the J gene TRBJ1-1; 7 bases align to TRBD1. The CDR3 spans 14 residues. The germline V gene has CDR1 SGHRS and CDR2 YFSETQ. V lost 3 bases to trimming and J lost 1 base; unmatched junction nucleotides: 3. Written as DNA, the CDR3 is TGCGCCAGCAGCTCACAGGGGAGGAACACTGAAGCTTTCTTT. Protein: CASSSQGRNTEAFF.

The CDR3 DNA reads TGTGCTAGTGGTTTGTCACTGTCTGGGGCCAACGTCCTGACTTTC. This encodes CASGLSLSGANVLTF. The chain is built from TRBV12-5 and TRBJ2-6, with no clear D. There are 15 residues in the CDR3. Trimming pared 2 bases from V and 1 base from J, leaving 6 bases between. The germline gives CDR1 LGHNT, CDR2 FRNRAP.

The chain carries TRBV9 and TRBJ1-4; no definite D call. V was clipped by 6 bases and J by 4 bases, with 16 bases between them. Germline lookup yields CDR1 SGDLS and CDR2 YYNGEE. The CDR3 is 15 amino acids. Here the CDR3 reads CASTRPMVSNEKLFF. In DNA form, the CDR3 reads TGTGCCAGCACCCGACCAATGGTCAGTAATGAAAAACTGTTTTTT.

The chain couples TRBV4-1 to TRBJ1-4; D is ambiguous. This CDR3 spans 15 amino acids. Deletions cut 8 bases from V and 7 bases from J, with 20 bases between. Germline values: CDR1 MGHRA, CDR2 YSYEKL. The CDR3 sequence: CASRRVGSVSEKLFF. The CDR3 coding sequence is TGCGCCAGCCGACGAGTGGGGTCCGTGAGTGAAAAACTGTTTTTT.